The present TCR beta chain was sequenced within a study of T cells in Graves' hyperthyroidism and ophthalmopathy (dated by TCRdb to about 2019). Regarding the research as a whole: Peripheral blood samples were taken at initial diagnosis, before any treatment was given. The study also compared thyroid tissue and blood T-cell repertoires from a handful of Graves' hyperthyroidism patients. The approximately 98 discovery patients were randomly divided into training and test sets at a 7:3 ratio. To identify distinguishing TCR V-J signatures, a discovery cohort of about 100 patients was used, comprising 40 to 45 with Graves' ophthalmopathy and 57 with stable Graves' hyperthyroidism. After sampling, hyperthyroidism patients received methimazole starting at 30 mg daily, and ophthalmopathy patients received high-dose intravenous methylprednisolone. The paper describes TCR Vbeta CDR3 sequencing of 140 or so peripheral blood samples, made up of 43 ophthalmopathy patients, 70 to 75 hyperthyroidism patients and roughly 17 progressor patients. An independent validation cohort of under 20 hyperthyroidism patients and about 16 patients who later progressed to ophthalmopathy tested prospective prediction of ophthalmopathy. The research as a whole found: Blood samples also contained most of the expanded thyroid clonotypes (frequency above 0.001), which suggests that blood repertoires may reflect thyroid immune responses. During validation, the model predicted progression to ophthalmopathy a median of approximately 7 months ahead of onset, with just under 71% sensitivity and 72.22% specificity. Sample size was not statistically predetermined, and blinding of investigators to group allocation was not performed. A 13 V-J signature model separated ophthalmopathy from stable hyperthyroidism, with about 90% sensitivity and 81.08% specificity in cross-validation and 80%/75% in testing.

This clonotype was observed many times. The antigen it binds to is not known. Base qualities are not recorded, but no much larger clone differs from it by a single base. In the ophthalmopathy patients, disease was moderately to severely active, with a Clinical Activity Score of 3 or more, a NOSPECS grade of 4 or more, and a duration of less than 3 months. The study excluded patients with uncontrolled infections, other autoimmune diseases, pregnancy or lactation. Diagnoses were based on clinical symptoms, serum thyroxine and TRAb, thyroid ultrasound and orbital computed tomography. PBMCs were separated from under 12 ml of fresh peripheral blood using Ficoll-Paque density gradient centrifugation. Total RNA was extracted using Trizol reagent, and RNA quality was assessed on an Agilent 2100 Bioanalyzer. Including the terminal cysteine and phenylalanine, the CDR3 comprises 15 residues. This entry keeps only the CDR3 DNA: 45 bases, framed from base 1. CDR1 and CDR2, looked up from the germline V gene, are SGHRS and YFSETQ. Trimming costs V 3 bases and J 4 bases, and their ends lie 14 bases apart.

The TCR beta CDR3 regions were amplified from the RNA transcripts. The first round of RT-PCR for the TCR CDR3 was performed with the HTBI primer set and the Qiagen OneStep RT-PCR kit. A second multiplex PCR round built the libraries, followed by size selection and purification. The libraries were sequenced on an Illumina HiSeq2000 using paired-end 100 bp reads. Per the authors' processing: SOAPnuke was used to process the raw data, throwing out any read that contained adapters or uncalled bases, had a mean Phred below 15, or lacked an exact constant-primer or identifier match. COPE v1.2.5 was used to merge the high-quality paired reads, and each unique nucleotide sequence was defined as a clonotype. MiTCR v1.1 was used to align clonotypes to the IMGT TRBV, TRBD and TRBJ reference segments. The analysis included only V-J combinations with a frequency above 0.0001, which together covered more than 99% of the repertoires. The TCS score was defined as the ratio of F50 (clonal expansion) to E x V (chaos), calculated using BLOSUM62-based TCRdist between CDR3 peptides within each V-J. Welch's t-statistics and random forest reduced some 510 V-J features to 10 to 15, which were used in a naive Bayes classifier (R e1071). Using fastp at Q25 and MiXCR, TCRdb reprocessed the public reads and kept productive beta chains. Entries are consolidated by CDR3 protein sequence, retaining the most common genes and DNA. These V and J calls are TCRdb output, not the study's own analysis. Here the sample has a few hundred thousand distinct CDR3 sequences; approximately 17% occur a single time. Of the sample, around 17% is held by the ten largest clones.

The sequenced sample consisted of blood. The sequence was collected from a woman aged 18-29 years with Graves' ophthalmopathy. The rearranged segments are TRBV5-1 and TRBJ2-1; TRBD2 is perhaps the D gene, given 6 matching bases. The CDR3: CASSYLAPTYNEQFF. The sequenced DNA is TGCGCCAGCAGCTACCTAGCGCCTACTTACAATGAGCAGTTCTTC.